Reported below is one T cell receptor beta chain. Assay: immunoSEQ multiplex PCR; the TCRdb copy retains only in-frame clones and omits some. The data contain about 120,000 clones, around nine tenths of them singletons. The data are from a study of control samples from healthy donors and cancer patients. V lost 3 bases and J 2 bases, leaving 10 bases between the germline ends. Germline lookup yields CDR1 MNHEY and CDR2 SVGAGI. The CDR3 runs 14 residues. This TCR was recovered from a man aged 25 to 40 in good health. What was sequenced was blood. The V and J genes are TRBV6-5 and TRBJ1-2, with D perhaps matching TRBD1 (6 bases). In DNA form, the CDR3 reads TGTGCCAGCAGTTATATGGGGGGCAACTATGGCTACACCTTC. Its translation: CASSYMGGNYGYTF.